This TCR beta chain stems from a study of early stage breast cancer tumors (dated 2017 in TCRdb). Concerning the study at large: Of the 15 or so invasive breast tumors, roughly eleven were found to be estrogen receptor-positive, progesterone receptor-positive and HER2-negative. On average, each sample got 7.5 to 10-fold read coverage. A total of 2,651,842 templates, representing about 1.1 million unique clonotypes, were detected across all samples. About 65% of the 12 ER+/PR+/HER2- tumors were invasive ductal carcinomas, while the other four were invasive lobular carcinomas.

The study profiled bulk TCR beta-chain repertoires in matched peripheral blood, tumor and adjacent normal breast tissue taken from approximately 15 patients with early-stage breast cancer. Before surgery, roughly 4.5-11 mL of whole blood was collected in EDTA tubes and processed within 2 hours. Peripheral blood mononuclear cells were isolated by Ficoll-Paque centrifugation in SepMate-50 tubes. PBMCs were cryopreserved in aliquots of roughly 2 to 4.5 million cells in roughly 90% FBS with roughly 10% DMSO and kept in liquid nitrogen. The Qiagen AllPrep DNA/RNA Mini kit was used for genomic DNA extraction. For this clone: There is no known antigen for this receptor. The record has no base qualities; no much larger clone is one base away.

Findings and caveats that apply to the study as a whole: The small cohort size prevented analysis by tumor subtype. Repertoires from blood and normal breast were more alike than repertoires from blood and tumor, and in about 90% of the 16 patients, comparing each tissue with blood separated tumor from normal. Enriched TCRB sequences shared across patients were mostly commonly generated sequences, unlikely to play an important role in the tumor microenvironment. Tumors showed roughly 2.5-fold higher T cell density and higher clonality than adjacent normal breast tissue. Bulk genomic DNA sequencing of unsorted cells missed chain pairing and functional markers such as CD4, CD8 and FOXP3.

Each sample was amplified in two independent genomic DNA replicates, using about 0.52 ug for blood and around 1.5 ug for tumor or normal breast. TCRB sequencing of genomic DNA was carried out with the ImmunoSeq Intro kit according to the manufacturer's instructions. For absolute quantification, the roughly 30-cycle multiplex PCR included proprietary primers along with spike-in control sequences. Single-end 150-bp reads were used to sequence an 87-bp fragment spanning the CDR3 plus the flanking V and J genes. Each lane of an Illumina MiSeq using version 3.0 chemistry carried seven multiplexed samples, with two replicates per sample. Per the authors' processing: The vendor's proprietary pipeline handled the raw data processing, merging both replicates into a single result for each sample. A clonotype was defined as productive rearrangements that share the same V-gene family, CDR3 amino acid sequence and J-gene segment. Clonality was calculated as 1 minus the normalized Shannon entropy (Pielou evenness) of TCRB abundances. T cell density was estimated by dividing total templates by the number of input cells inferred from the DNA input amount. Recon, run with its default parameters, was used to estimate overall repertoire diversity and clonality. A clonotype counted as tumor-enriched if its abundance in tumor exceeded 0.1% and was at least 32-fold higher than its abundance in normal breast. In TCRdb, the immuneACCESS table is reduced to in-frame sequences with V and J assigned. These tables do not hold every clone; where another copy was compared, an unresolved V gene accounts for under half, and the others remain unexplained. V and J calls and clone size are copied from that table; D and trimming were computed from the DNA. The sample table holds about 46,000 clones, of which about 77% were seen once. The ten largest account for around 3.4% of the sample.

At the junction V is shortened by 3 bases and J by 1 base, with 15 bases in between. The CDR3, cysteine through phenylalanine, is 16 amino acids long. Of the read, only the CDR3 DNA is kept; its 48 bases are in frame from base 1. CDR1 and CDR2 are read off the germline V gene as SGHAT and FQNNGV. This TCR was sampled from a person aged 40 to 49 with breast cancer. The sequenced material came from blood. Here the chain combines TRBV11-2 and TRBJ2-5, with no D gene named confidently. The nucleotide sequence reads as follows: TGTGCCAGCAGCTTCCCCATCACGGTGGGCCAAGAGACCCAGTACTTC. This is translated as CASSFPITVGQETQYF.